A single TCR beta chain is shown here with its context. The antigen is not known. V was clipped by 2 bases and J by 2 bases, with 4 bases between them. This CDR3 comprises 13 residues. CDR1 is SGHVS and CDR2 is FQNEAQ in the germline V gene. Libraries were prepared by immunoSEQ multiplex PCR; TCRdb keeps only in-frame clonotypes and omits some of them. The sample holds 100,000 to 150,000 clones, around 93% seen once. The source of the sample is a study of OX40 agonist ivuxolimab in advanced cancers. The overall study: The patients received agonistic anti-OX40 (CD134) antibody ivuxolimab. Study-wide results and limits: Low levels of normalized T-cell clonal expansion also appeared in some nonresponders. Clonal expansion from baseline to week 6 occurred in both CD4+ and CD8+ T cells.

Peripheral blood came from all dose cohorts at three timepoints. Material: CD4+ or CD8+ T cells sorted from blood, obtained in a trial of the OX40 agonist ivuxolimab. The TCR originated in an adult with an advanced solid tumor such as melanoma, head and neck, liver or kidney cancer. The chain links TRBV7-8 to TRBJ1-3; D gene uncertain. The CDR3 here is CASSLTPGNTIYF. The CDR3 nucleotides read TGTGCCAGCAGCTTAACGCCTGGAAACACCATATATTTT.